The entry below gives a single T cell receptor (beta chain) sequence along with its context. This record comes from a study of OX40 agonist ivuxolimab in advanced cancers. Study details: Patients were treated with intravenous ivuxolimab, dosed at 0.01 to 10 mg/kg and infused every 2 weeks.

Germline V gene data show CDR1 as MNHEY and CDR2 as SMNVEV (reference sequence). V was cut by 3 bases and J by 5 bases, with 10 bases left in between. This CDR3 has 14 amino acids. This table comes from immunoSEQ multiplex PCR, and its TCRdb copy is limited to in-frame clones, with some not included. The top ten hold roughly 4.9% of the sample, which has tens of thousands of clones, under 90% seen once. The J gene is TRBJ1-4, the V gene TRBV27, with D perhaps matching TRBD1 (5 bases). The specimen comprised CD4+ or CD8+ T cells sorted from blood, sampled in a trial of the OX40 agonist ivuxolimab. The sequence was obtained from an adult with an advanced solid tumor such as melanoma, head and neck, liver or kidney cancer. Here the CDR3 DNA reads TGTGCCAGCAGTTTCACGGCAGGGAATGAAAAACTGTTTTTT. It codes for CASSFTAGNEKLFF. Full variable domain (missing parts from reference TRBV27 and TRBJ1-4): EAQVTQNPRYLITVTGKKLTVTCSQNMNHEYMSWYRQDPGLGLRQIYYSMNVEVTDKGDVPEGYKVSRKEKRNFPLILESPSPNQTSLYFCASSFTAGNEKLFFGSGTQLSVL.